This T cell receptor beta chain was sequenced for a study of T cell changes during pregnancy in multiple sclerosis. Trimming removed 0 bases at V and 2 bases at J, with 12 bases between. The CDR3 has 15 amino acids. Germline CDR1 and CDR2: SGHRS and YFSETQ. Measured with immunoSEQ multiplex PCR; TCRdb has only the in-frame clones, and not every one. The sample contains 99,000 or so clones, about 94% of which appear only once. The sample in question was peripheral blood, obtained after pregnancy. The chain combines TRBV5-1 with TRBJ2-7; D is unresolved. The sequence came from a female donor with multiple sclerosis, enrolled in a pregnancy study. CDR3 DNA: TGCGCCAGCAGCTTGGTGCGGCTGACGACCTACGAGCAGTACTTC. It yields the protein CASSLVRLTTYEQYF.